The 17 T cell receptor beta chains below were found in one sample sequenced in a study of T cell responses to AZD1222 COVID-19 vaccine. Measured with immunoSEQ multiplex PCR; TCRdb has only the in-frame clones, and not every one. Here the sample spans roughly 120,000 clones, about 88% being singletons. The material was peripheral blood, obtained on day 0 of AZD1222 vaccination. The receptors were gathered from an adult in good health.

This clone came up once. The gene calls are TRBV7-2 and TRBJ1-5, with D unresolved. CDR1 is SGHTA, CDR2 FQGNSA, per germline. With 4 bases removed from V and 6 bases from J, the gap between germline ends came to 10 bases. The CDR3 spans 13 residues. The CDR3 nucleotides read TGTGCCAGCAGCTCCGTTTCGGGTCAGCCCCAGCATTTT. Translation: CASSSVSGQPQHF. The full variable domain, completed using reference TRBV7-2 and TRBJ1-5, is GAGVSQSPSNKVTEKGKDVELRCDPISGHTALYWYRQSLGQGLEFLIYFQGNSAPDKSGLPSDRFSAERTGGSVSTLTIQRTQQEDSAVYLCASSSVSGQPQHFGDGTRLSIL.

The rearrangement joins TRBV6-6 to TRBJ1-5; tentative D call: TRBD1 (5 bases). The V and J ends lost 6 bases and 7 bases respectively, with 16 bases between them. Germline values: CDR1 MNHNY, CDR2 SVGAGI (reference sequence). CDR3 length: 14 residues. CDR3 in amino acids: CASRFQGVEQPQHF. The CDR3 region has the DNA TGTGCCAGCAGATTCCAGGGAGTAGAGCAGCCCCAGCATTTT.

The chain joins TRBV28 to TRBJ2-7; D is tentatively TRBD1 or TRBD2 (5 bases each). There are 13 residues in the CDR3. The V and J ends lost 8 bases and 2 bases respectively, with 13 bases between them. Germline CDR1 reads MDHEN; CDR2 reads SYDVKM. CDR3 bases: TGTGCCAGCCTCCGGGGCGACCCCTACGAGCAGTACTTC. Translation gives CASLRGDPYEQYF.

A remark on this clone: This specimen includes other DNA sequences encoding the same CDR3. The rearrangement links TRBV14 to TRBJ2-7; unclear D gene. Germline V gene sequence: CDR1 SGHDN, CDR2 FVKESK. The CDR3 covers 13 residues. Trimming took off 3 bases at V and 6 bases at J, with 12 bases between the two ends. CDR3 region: CASSQGRLGEQYF. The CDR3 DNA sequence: TGTGCCAGCAGCCAGGGCAGGCTCGGCGAGCAGTACTTC.

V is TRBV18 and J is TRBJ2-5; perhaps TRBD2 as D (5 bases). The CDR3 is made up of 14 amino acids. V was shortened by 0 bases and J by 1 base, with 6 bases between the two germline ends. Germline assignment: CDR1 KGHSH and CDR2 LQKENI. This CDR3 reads CASSPPGVQETQYF. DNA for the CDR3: TGTGCCAGCTCACCACCGGGAGTCCAAGAGACCCAGTACTTC. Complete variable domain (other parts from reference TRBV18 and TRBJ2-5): NAGVMQNPRHLVRRRGQEARLRCSPMKGHSHVYWYRQLPEEGLKFMVYLQKENIIDESGMPKERFSAEFPKEGPSILRIQQVVRGDSAAYFCASSPPGVQETQYFGPGTRLLVL.

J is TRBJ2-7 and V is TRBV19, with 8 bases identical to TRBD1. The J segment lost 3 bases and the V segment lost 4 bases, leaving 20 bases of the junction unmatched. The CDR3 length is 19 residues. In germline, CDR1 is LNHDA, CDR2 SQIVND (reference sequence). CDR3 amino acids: CASSNSDRGGLASIYEQYF. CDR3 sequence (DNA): TGTGCCAGTAGTAACTCTGACAGGGGAGGTCTAGCATCTATCTACGAGCAGTACTTC.

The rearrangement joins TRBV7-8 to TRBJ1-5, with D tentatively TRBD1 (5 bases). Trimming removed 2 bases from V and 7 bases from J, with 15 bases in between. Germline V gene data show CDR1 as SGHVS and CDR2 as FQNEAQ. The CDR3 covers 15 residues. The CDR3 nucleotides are TGTGCCAGCAGCTTAATCAACAGGCCAGGGCAGCCCCAGCATTTT. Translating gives CASSLINRPGQPQHF.

This CDR3 is CASSFQGSGGYEQYF. CDR3 in DNA: TGTGCCAGCAGCTTCCAGGGGAGCGGAGGCTACGAGCAGTACTTC. This sequence joins TRBV5-4 and TRBJ2-7; possible D gene TRBD1, 6 bases. CDR3 length: 15 residues. CDR1 is SGHNT and CDR2 is YYREEE in the germline V gene (reference sequence). Trimming removed 2 bases from V and 3 bases from J, with 15 bases in between.

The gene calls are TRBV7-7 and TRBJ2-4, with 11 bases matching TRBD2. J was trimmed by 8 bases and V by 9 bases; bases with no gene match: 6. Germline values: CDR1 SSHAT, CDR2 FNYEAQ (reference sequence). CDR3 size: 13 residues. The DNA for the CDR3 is TGTGCCAGAAATACTAGCGGGAGTGACATTCAGTACTTC. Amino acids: CARNTSGSDIQYF.

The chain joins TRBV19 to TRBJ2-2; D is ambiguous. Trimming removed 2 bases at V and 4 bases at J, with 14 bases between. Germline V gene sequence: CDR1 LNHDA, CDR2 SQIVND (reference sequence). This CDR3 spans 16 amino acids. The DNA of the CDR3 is TGTGCCAGTAGTATAAGTTGGGGTTTGAGCACCGGGGAGCTGTTTTTT. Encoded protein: CASSISWGLSTGELFF.

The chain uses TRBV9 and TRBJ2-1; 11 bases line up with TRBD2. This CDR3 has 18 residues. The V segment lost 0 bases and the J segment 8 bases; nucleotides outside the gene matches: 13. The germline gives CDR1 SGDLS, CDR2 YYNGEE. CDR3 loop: CASSVGPTRLAGRHEQFF. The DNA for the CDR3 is TGTGCCAGCAGCGTAGGTCCAACTCGACTAGCGGGAAGGCATGAGCAGTTCTTC.

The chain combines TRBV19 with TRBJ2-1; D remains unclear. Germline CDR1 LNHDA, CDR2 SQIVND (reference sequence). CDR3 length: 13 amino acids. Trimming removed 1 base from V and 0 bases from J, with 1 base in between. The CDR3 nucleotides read TGTGCCAGTAGTATAGGCTCCTACAATGAGCAGTTCTTC. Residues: CASSIGSYNEQFF.

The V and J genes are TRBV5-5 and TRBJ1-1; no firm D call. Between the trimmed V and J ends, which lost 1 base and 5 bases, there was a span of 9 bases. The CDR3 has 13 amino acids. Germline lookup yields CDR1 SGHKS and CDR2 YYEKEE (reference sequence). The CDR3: CASSLNAETEAFF. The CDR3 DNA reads TGTGCCAGCAGCTTGAATGCCGAAACTGAAGCTTTCTTT.

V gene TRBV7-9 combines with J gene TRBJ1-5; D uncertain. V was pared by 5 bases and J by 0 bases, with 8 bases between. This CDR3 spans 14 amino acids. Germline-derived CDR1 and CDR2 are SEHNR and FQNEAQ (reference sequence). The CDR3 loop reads CASSTGFSNQPQHF. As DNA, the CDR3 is TGTGCCAGCAGCACGGGTTTTAGCAATCAGCCCCAGCATTTT.

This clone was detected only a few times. CDR3 amino acids: CASSMTSGSNEQFF. The CDR3 region has the DNA TGTGCCAGCAGTATGACTAGCGGGAGCAATGAGCAGTTCTTC. The gene calls are TRBV3-1 (or the pseudogene TRBV3-2) and TRBJ2-1; TRBD2 matches at 12 bases. The junction had 3 bases not matched to a gene; V was cut back by 6 bases and J by 6 bases. Germline values: CDR1 LGHDT, CDR2 YNNKEL (reference sequence). The CDR3 runs to 14 residues.

The chain's CDR3 is CAISPGQVPGELFF. CDR3 coding DNA: TGTGCCATCAGCCCAGGACAGGTCCCCGGGGAGCTGTTTTTT. This chain links TRBV10-3 with TRBJ2-2; 7 nucleotides line up with TRBD1. V lost 6 bases, J lost 6 bases, and 7 bases stayed unmatched. CDR1 is ENHRY and CDR2 is SYGVKD in the germline V gene. CDR3 length equals 14 residues.

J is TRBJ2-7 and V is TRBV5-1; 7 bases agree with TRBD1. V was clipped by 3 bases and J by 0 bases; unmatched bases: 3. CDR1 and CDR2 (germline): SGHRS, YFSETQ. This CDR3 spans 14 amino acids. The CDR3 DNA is TGCGCCAGCAGCTGGACAGGAGCCTCCTACGAGCAGTACTTC. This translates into CASSWTGASYEQYF.